This entry describes one T cell receptor beta chain. The assay was immunoSEQ multiplex PCR, and TCRdb's table has in-frame clones only and misses some. The data contain under 300,000 clones, about nine tenths of them singletons. This sample was taken from a study of blood T cell repertoires in COVID-19. On the study more broadly: PBMCs, B-cell-depleted T cells, or T cells provided the cDNA or gDNA that made up the material.

Enrollees, roughly 18 to 89 years old, lived in about two dozen US areas. Trimming took 3 bases from V and 10 from J; bases not matched to a gene: 9. Germline loops: CDR1 SNHLY, CDR2 FYNNEI. The CDR3 consists of 15 residues. Material: PBMCs or T cells enriched from blood (not recorded which). The J gene is TRBJ1-6, the V gene TRBV2; TRBD1 matches 7 bases. The receptor comes from a woman in her forties who had recovered from COVID-19. The CDR3 coding sequence is TGTGCCAGCAGTGAGTTCACAGGGGTGGCCTCACCCCTCCACTTT. It translates to CASSEFTGVASPLHF.